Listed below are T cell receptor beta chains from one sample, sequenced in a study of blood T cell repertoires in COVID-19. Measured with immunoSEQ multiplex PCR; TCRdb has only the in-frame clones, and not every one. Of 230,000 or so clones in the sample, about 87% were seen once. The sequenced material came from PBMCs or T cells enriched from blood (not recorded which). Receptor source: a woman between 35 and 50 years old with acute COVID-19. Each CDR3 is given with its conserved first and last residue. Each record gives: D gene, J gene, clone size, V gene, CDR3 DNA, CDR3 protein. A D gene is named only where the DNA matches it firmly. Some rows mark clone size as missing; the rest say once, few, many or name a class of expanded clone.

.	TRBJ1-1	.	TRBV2	TGTGCCAGCAGACTAGACACAGGGCAATGGCTTAACTTTGAAGCTTTCTTT	CASRLDTGQWLNFEAFF
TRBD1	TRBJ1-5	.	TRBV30	TGTGCCTGGAGTTCGGGACAGGGGATTCGTCAGCCCCAGCATTTT	CAWSSGQGIRQPQHF
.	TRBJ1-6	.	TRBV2	TGTGCCAGCAGTGAAGGCAGAATTAATAATTCACCCCTCCACTTT	CASSEGRINNSPLHF
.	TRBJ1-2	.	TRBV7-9	TGTGCCAGCAGCCCTCCAGGGGCGAACTATGGCTACACCTTC	CASSPPGANYGYTF
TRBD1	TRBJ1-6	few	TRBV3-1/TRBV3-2	TGTGCCAGCAGTGAGACAGGGGTTCAGACACCCCTCCACTTT	CASSETGVQTPLHF
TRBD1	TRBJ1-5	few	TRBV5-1	TGCGCCAGCAGCTTAGGGGGCCCGAATCAGCCCCAGCATTTT	CASSLGGPNQPQHF
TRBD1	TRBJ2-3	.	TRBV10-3	TGTGCCATCAGTGAGTCGAATGACAGGGTAGTGACAGATACGCAGTATTTT	CAISESNDRVVTDTQYF
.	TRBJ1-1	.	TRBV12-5	TGTGCTAGTGGTTTGTCGGGAGACACTGAAGCTTTCTTT	CASGLSGDTEAFF
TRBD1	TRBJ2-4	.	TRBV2	TGTGCCAGCAGTGCGGGACAGGTAAACATTCAGTACTTC	CASSAGQVNIQYF
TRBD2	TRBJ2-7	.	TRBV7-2	TGTGCCAGCAGCTATATTAGCGGGGGGGCTTCGGGGTACGAGCAGTACTTC	CASSYISGGASGYEQYF
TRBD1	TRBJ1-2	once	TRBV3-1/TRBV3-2	TGTGCCAGCAGCCAGGGACAGGGCTATAATAACTATGGCTACACCTTC	CASSQGQGYNNYGYTF
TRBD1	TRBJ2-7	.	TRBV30	TGTGCCTGGAGACGTGCCGGGACAGGTTCCCACGAGCAGTACTTC	CAWRRAGTGSHEQYF
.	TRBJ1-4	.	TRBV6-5	TGTGCCAGCAGCGGCGGGAACCAAAAACTGTTTTTT	CASSGGNQKLFF
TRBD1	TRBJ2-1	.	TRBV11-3	TGTGCCAGCAGTCGAGGGGGCGTCAATGAGCAGTTCTTC	CASSRGGVNEQFF
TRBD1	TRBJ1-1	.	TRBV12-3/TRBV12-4	TGTGCCAGCACGGGACAGCGGAACACTGAAGCTTTCTTT	CASTGQRNTEAFF
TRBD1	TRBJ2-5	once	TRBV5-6	TGTGCCAGCAGTCGACAGGGGCTAGAGACCCAGTACTTC	CASSRQGLETQYF
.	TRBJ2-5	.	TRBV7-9	TGTGCCAGCAGCTTAGGGGCGGGGTTCCAAGAGACCCAGTACTTC	CASSLGAGFQETQYF
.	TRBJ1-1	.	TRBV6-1	TGTGCCAGCAGTGAAGCGCAGTACGGTCGGGGTTCGAACACTGAAGCTTTCTTT	CASSEAQYGRGSNTEAFF
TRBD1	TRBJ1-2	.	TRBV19	TGTGCCAGTAGGGAGACAGGGCTCGAATATGGCTACACCTTC	CASRETGLEYGYTF